The subject of this entry is one T cell receptor (beta chain). Its target antigen remains unknown. Within one base of it there is no much larger clone, and no base qualities were kept. After removal of 5 bases from V and 3 bases from J, the junction retains 7 bases not matched to a gene. From the cysteine through the phenylalanine, the CDR3 covers 15 amino acids. The sequence is cut down to CDR3 DNA, 45 bases in frame from base 1. According to the germline V gene, CDR1 reads SGHVS and CDR2 reads FQNEAQ. This sample is drawn from a study of cytomegalovirus exposure and HLA in healthy donors (dated by TCRdb to 2015 to 2018). Describing the broader study: In an earlier analysis of under 600 of the donors, around 290 Gb of sequence data and just under 120 million unique TCR beta sequences from roughly 190 million T cells were reported. An early release that covered approximately 600 HLA-typed donors contained around 330 gigabases of sequencing data and 75 million to 100 million unique TCR sequences. Of the approximately 400 genotyped donors, 81% fell in the genetic ancestry cluster associated with self-reported Caucasian donors. The study aimed to test whether signatures of past pathogen exposure could be identified by cataloging public T cell receptors. Using immunosequencing, the study profiled T cell repertoires from about 620 subjects and related those repertoires to cytomegalovirus serostatus. Besides the first cohort of 550 to 750 subjects, a separate validation cohort made up of 120 different subjects was used. To predict cytomegalovirus infection status, the study brought together high-throughput TCR immunosequencing, statistical association of individual TCRs with disease status, and machine learning. In a later analysis, previously published TCR beta repertoires from hundreds of donors were re-analyzed and high-resolution HLA genotyping was added so that TCR occurrence patterns could be studied. Rather than using new phenotypic data, the later analysis identified candidate immune exposures from TCR beta sequences and from how often those sequences occurred across donors. To decide whether each TCR beta V gene segment behaved as functional or pseudogenic, an earlier analysis of approximately 590 of the donors relied on high-throughput TCR beta sequencing. Donor age, sex, ethnicity and CMV serostatus were compiled together with the repertoire data. A later genetic analysis used genome-wide SNP genotypes for about three fifths of the 666 donors, treating that subset as a discovery cohort. All discovery cohort repertoires had been generated using a single sequencing platform. Class I and class II HLA loci were covered by the typing at four-digit resolution. The number of typed donors differed by locus: about 620-630 for A, B, C, DRB1 and DQB1; 522 for DQA1; about 600 for DPA1; and 450 to 480 for DPB1. Because of strong linkage in the cohort, five DR-DQ haplotypes were treated as single units for association and clustering. On average, roughly 250,000 unique TCR beta nucleotide sequences were sequenced per donor among about 400 genotyped donors of the cohort, with 15% to 20% of those sequences being non-productive.

The method was the immunoSEQ multiplex PCR assay. For the multiplex PCR, a mixture combining 60 forward primers for TCR Vbeta segments and 13 reverse primers for TCR Jbeta segments was used. The CDR3 region of rearranged TCR beta genes was amplified from genomic DNA by a multiplex PCR assay. Amplified TCR beta libraries were sequenced as 87-base-pair reads on the Illumina HiSeq System. The authors processed their data as follows. A later analysis counted about 76 million unique TCR beta chains across the 666 repertoires, and around 9.9 million of these chains were shared by at least two donors. To remove PCR and sequencing errors, raw reads were error-corrected and collapsed into unique sequences using a nearest-neighbor algorithm that merged closely related sequences. V, D and J gene segments were assigned by aligning CDR3 sequences to IMGT reference sequences. For a sequence to be retained, a match of at least six nucleotides to both a V gene segment and a J gene segment was required. A rearrangement was called productive if the CDR3 had no stop codons and remained in frame with V and J, and every other rearrangement was called non-productive. Following IMGT convention, CDR3 was defined as the stretch from the second conserved V-encoded cysteine to the conserved J-encoded phenylalanine. In an earlier analysis of around 540 of the donors, sequences lacking an unambiguous match to a single V gene segment were excluded. In an earlier analysis of a few hundred of the donors, a V segment was called functional when productive rearrangements were above 56.7%, and segregating when the standard deviation between donors exceeded 5%. A statistical classification framework was built for diagnosing cytomegalovirus status from the catalog of TCR beta chain sequences. A later analysis assigned V and J genes by comparing TCR nucleotide sequences with IMGT/GENE-DB human TR gene sequences. The TCRdist pipeline was used in a later analysis to assign CDR3 sequences and most-parsimonious VDJ recombination scenarios. In a later analysis, each TCR beta chain was defined by its CDR3 amino acid sequence together with its V-gene family, and reads without a unique V-gene family were excluded. A later analysis removed nearly 600 highly shared, low-generation-probability nucleotide sequences to deal with suspected cross-contamination and a sequencing artifact. For each public chain, a later analysis derived a clonal expansion index from normalized ranks of inferred template counts within each repertoire. In a later analysis, generation probabilities were computed with a VDJ recombination model fitted to out-of-frame rearrangements, and the resulting probabilities were checked against IGoR. In a later analysis, hypergeometric tests were used to score TCR-TCR, TCR-HLA and TCR-CMV co-occurrence, with a repertoire-size bias correction applied to TCR pairs. A later analysis estimated false discovery rates by permuting HLA or CMV assignments 20 times. A later analysis grouped co-occurring TCRs with DBSCAN, adding TCRdist sequence similarity when clustering within HLA-allele-positive subsets. Repertoires with fewer than 30,000 or more than 120,000 public chains were left out of co-occurrence clustering, as were several repertoires with anomalous nucleotide sharing. Sourced from immuneACCESS, this table was stored by TCRdb with only in-frame sequences that have V and J called. A share of the clones is absent; for the studies checked, an unresolved V gene accounts for under half, and the remainder has no known explanation. The V and J calls and clone size are taken from that table; D and trimming were inferred from the DNA. The sample data list roughly 120,000 clones, and approximately 15% of these were observed just once. Jointly, the top ten make up 1.9% of the sample.

General study outcomes and caveats: Specific HLA alleles were associated with over 15,000 TCR beta sequences at a false discovery rate of 0.05 in a later analysis. Compared with the approximately 670-donor mean, donors in an Asian-associated ancestry cluster had fewer N-insertions in productive TCRs, according to a later genetic analysis. According to a later analysis, TCR association rates differed among HLA loci, with DRB1 alleles showing the most associated TCRs and HLA-C alleles showing the fewest. Presence/absence analyses assumed roughly uniform sequencing depth across donors, an assumption that may not hold. In a later analysis, several top co-occurrence clusters were reported to appear linked to parvovirus B19, influenza, CMV and Epstein-Barr virus. A total of fewer than 200 TCR beta chains were listed by the study as associated with cytomegalovirus. Immune exposure information for the cohort was limited to CMV serostatus. Correlated functional status among segregating V segments might reflect linkage disequilibrium, but an unknown experimental factor could not be ruled out. Most CMV-associated TCR beta chains appeared to be HLA-restricted in a later analysis, and the HLA associations seemed to be driven largely by CMV exposure. A further reported finding was that TCR beta sequences accurately predicted the HLA-A and HLA-B alleles for most subjects in the first cohort. A cluster of highly shared sequence variants was judged likely to represent a technical artifact of the sequencing pipeline. HLA typing was unavailable for some donors at each locus, so association tests used only the typed subset. A later genetic analysis associated a missense DCLRE1C variant with V-gene and J-gene trimming of TCR beta chains, and an independent cohort replicated the association. In an earlier analysis of roughly 560 of the donors, most TCR beta V segments were observed in productive rearrangements about 90% or about 30% of the time, broadly matching IMGT annotations. Cytomegalovirus status was reported to be diagnosed by the classifier with high specificity and sensitivity in both the original and validation cohorts. Most TCR sequences were seen in very few donors, while some public TCRs were found in many individuals. The authors suggested that the approach could potentially be generalized to other disease states and immunological phenotypes. Only TCR beta chains were sequenced in this cohort, and the absence of alpha or paired-chain data limited detectable features. In vitro tests confirmed that a few of the cytomegalovirus-associated TCR beta chains recognize cytomegalovirus antigens. Because the 87-base-pair reads could not distinguish some IMGT-functional V segments, including TRBV6-2 and TRBV6-3, those segments were excluded. Because counts were too low, about 18 rarely observed V segments, including chromosome 9 orphons, were left out of the earlier analysis of a few hundred of the donors. Strong co-occurrence of HLA alleles, especially DR and DQ, made assigning TCR associations to individual alleles difficult. Compared with equally common non-associated chains, HLA-associated TCR beta chains in a later analysis were more clonally expanded and had lower generation probabilities.

The cohort was made up of roughly 670 healthy bone marrow donors. All cohort members were sampled while nominally healthy, although unrecorded immune exposures were likely present. The donor tested CMV seronegative, placing the donor among the 350 or so seronegative members of the cohort. Each donor provided a peripheral blood sample, and peripheral blood mononuclear cells were used for TCR beta sequencing. Genomic DNA extraction from the blood cell samples was performed with the Qiagen DNeasy Blood Extraction Kit. The chain joins TRBV7-8 to TRBJ1-5; TRBD1 aligns with 7 central bases. The clonotype was recovered from a woman aged 18-35 years in good health and CMV-seronegative. Sequencing was carried out using PBMCs. The nucleotide sequence is TGTGCCAGCAGCCTCGGGACAGTCTCCAATCAGCCCCAGCATTTT. This translates into CASSLGTVSNQPQHF.